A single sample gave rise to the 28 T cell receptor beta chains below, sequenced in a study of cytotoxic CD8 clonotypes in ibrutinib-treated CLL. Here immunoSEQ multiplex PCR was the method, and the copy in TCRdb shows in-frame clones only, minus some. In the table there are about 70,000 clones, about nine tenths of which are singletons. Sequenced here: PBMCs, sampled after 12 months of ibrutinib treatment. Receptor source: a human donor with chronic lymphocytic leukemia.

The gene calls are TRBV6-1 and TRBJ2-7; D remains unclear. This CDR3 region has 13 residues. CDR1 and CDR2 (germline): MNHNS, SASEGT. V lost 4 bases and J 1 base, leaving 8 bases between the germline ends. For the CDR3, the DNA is TGTGCCAGCAGTGTCCTAGTTTCCTACGAGCAGTACTTC. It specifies CASSVLVSYEQYF.

In DNA form, the CDR3 reads TGTGCCACCACCTCCGCACAGGGGATCAGCTACACCTTC. Translation: CATTSAQGISYTF. V usage is TRBV6-5 and J usage is TRBJ1-2; 7 bases match TRBD1. The V segment lost 10 bases and the J segment 9 bases; nucleotides outside the gene matches: 14. The CDR3 runs to 13 residues. Germline lookup yields CDR1 MNHEY and CDR2 SVGAGI.

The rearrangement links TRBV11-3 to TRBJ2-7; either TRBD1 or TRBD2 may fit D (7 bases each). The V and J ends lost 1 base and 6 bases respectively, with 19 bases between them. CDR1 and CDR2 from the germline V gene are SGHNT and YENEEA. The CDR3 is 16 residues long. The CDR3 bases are TGTGCCAGCAGCTTAGTATCAGGGGGAGGGCCAGGCGAGCAGTACTTC. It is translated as CASSLVSGGGPGEQYF.

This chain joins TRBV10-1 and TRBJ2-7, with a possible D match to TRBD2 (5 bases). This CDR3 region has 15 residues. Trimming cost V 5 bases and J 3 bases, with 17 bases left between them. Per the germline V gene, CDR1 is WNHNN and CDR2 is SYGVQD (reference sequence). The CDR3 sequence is CASSRDLNSLYEQYF. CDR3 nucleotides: TGCGCCAGCAGTCGGGATTTAAACTCCCTCTACGAGCAGTACTTC.

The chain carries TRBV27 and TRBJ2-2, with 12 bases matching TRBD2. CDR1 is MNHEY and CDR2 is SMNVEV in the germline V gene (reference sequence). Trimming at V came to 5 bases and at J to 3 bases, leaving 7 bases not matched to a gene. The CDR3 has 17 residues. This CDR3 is CASSQRLAGVYTGELFF. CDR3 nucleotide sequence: TGTGCCAGCAGTCAAAGACTAGCGGGAGTCTACACCGGGGAGCTGTTTTTT.

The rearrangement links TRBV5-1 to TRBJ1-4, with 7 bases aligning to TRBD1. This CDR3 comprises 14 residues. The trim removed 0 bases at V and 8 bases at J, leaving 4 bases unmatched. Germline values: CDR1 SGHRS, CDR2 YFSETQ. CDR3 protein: CASSLEPGQEKLFF. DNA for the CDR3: TGCGCCAGCAGCTTGGAGCCGGGACAGGAAAAACTGTTTTTT.

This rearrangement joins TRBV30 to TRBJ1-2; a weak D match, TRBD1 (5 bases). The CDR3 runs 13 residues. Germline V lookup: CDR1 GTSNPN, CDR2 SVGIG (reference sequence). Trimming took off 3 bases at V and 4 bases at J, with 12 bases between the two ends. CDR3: CAWSPGPGYGYTF. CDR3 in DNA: TGTGCCTGGAGCCCGGGACCGGGCTATGGCTACACCTTC.

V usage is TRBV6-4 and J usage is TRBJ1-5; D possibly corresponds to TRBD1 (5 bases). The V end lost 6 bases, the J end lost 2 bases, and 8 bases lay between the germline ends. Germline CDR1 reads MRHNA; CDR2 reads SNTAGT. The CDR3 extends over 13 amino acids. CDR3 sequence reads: CASSGGGNQPQHF. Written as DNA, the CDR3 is TGTGCCAGCAGCGGAGGGGGCAATCAGCCCCAGCATTTT.

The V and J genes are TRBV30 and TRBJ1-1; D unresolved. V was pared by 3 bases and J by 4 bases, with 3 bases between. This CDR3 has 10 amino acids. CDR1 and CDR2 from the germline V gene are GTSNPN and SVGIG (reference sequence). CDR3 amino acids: CAWSSTEAFF. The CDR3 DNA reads TGTGCCTGGAGCTCCACTGAAGCTTTCTTT.

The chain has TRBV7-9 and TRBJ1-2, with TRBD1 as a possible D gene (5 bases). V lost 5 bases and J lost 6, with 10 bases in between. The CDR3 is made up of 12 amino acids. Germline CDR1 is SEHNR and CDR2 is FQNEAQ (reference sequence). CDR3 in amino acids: CASSPTGDGYTF. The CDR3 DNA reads TGTGCCAGCAGCCCGACGGGGGATGGCTACACCTTC.

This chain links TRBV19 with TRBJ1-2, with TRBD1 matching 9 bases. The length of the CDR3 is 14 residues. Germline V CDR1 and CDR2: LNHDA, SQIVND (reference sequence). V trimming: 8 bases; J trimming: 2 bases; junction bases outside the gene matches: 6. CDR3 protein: CASQDRGTNYGYTF. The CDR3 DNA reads TGTGCCAGTCAAGACAGGGGGACGAACTATGGCTACACCTTC.

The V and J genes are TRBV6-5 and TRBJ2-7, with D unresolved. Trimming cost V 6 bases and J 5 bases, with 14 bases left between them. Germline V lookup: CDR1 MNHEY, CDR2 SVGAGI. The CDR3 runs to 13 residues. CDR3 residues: CASSPVRAHEQYF. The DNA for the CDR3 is TGTGCCAGCAGCCCCGTTAGGGCCCACGAGCAGTACTTC.

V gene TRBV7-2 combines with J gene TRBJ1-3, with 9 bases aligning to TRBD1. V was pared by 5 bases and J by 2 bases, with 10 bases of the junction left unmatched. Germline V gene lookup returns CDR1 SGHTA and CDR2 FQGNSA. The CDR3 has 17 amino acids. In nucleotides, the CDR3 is TGTGCCAGCAGCCTAGAGGGGACAGGGCGGGCTGGAAACACCATATATTTT. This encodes CASSLEGTGRAGNTIYF.

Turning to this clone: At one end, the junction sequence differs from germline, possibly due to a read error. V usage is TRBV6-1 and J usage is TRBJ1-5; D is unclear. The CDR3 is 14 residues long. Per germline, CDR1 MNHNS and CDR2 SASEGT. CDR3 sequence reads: CASNEVTADQPQHF. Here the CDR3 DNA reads TGTGCCAGCAATGAAGTTACGGCTGATCAGCCCCAGCATTTT.

CDR3 in DNA: TGTGCCAGCAAGGACAGGGAGTACGTAGAGACCCAGTACTTC. It encodes CASKDREYVETQYF. The genes are TRBV6-6 and TRBJ2-5; 8 bases agree with TRBD1. The CDR3 sequence is 14 residues long. Germline V CDR1 and CDR2: MNHNY, SVGAGI (reference sequence). The J segment lost 4 bases and the V segment lost 7 bases, leaving 8 bases of the junction unmatched.

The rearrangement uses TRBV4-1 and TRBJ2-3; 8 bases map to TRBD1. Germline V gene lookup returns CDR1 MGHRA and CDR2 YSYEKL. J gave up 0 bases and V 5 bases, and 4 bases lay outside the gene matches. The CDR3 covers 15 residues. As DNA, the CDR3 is TGCGCCAGCAGCATCGGACAGGGAAGCACAGATACGCAGTATTTT. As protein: CASSIGQGSTDTQYF.

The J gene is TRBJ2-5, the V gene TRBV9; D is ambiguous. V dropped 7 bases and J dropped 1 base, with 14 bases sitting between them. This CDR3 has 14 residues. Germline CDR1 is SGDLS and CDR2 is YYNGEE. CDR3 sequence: CASGEDTFQETQYF. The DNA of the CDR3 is TGTGCCAGCGGAGAAGACACCTTCCAAGAGACCCAGTACTTC.

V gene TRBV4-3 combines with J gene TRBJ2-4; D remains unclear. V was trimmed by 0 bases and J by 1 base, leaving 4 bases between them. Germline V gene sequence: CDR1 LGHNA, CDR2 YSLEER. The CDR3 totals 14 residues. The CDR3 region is CASSQDRAKNIQYF. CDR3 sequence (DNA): TGCGCCAGCAGCCAAGACAGGGCCAAAAACATTCAGTACTTC.

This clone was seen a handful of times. The CDR3: CASRRHVRRESQPQHF. The CDR3 DNA reads as TGCGCCAGCAGGCGACACGTTAGGAGGGAAAGTCAGCCCCAGCATTTT. The rearrangement links TRBV10-1 to TRBJ1-5, with D uncertain. The CDR3 sequence is 16 residues long. V was trimmed by 6 bases and J by 6 bases, leaving 21 bases between them. CDR1 and CDR2 from the germline V gene are WNHNN and SYGVQD (reference sequence).

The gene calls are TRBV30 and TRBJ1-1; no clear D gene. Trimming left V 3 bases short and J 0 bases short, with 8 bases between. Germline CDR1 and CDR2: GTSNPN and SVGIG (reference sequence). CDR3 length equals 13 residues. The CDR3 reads CAWRERMNTEAFF. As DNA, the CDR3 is TGTGCCTGGAGGGAACGGATGAACACTGAAGCTTTCTTT.

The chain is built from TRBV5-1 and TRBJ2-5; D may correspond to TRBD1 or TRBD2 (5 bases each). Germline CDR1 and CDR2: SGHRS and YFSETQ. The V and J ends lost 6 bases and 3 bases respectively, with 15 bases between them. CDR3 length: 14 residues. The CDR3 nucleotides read TGCGCCAGCAACCGGTGGGGGTCGGAAGAGACCCAGTACTTC. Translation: CASNRWGSEETQYF.

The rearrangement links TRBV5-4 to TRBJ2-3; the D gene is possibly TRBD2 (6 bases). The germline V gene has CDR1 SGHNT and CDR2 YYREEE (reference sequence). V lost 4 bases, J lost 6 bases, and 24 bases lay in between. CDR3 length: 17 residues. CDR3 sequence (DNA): TGTGCCAGCAGCCCGGCCCCGGGACTCACGGAGCCGGATACGCAGTATTTT. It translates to CASSPAPGLTEPDTQYF. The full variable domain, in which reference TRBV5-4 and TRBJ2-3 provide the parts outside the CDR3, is ETGVTQSPTHLIKTRGQQVTLRCSSQSGHNTVSWYQQALGQGPQFIFQYYREEENGRGNFPPRFSGLQFPNYSSELNVNALELDDSALYLCASSPAPGLTEPDTQYFGPGTRLTVL.

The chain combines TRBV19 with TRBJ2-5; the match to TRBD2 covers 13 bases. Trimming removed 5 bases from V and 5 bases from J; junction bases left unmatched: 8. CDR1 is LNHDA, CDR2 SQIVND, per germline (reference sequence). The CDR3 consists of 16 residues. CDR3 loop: CASSSGLAGVWETQYF. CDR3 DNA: TGTGCCAGTAGTTCCGGACTAGCGGGAGTTTGGGAGACCCAGTACTTC. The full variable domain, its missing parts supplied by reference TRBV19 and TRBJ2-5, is DGGITQSPKYLFRKEGQNVTLSCEQNLNHDAMYWYRQDPGQGLRLIYYSQIVNDFQKGDIAEGYSVSREKKESFPLTVTSAQKNPTAFYLCASSSGLAGVWETQYFGPGTRLLVL.

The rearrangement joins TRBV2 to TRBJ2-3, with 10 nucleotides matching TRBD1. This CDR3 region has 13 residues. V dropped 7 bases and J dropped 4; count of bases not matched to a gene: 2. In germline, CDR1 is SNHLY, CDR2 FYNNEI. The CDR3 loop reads CASMGTGADTQYF. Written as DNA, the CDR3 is TGTGCCAGCATGGGGACAGGGGCAGATACGCAGTATTTT.

The CDR3 region is CASSGGVFLGYEQYF. DNA of the CDR3: TGTGCCAGCAGTGGGGGGGTTTTTTTGGGTTACGAGCAGTACTTC. The chain uses TRBV6-5 and TRBJ2-7; 7 positions match TRBD2. After removal of 5 bases from V and 4 bases from J, the junction contained 11 bases not matched to a gene. Per the germline V gene, CDR1 is MNHEY and CDR2 is SVGAGI. CDR3 size: 15 residues.

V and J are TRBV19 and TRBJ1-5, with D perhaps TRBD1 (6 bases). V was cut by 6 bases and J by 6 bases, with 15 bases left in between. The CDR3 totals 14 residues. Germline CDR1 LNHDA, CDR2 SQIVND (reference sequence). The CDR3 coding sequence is TGTGCCAGTAGAACAGGGCAGAGGAGTCAGCCCCAGCATTTT. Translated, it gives CASRTGQRSQPQHF.

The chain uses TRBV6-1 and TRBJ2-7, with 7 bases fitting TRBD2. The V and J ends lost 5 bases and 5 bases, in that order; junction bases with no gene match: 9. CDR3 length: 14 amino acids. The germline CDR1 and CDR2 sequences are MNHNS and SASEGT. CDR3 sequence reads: CASSPLGGVNEQYF. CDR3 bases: TGTGCCAGCAGTCCACTGGGGGGGGTCAACGAGCAGTACTTC.

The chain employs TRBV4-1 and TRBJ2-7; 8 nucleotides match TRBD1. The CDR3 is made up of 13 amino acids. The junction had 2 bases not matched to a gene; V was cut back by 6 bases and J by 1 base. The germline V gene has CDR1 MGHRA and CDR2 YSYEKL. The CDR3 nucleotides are TGCGCCAGCAGGCGGACAGGGTCCTACGAGCAGTACTTC. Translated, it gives CASRRTGSYEQYF.